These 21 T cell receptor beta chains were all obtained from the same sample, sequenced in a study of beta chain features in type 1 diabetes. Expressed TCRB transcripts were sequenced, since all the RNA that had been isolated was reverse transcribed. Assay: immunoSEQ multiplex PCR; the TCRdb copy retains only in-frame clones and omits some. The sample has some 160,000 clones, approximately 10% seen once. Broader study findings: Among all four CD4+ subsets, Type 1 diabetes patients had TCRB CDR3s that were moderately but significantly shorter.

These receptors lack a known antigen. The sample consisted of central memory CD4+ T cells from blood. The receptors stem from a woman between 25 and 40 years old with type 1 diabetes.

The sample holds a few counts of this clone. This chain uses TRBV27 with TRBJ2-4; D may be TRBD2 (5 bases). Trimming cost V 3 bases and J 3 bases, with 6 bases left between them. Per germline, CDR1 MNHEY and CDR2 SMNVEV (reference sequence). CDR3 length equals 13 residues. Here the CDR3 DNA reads TGTGCCAGCAGTTTCGGGGTCAAAAACATTCAGTACTTC. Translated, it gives CASSFGVKNIQYF.

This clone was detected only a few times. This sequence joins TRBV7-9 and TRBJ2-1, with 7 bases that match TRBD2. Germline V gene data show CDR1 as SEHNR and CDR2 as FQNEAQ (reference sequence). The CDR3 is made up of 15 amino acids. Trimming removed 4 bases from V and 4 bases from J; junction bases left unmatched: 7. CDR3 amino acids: CASSYGRLLYNEQFF. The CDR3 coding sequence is TGTGCCAGCAGCTACGGGAGGCTGTTGTACAATGAGCAGTTCTTC.

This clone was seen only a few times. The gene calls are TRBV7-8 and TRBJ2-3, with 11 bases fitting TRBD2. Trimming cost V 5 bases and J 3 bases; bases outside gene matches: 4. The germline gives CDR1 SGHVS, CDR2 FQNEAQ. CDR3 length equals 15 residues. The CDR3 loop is CASSPRTSGTDTQYF. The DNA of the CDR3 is TGTGCCAGCAGCCCACGGACTAGCGGGACAGATACGCAGTATTTT.

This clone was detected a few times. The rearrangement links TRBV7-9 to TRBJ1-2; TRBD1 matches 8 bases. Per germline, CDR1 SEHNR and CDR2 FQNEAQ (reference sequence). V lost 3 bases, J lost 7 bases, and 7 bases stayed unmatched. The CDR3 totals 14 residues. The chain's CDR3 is CASSFQGAQSGYTF. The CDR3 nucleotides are TGTGCCAGCAGCTTTCAGGGGGCCCAATCTGGCTACACCTTC. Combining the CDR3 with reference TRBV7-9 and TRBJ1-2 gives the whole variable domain DTGVSQNPRHKITKRGQNVTFRCDPISEHNRLYWYRQTLGQGPEFLTYFQNEAQLEKSRLLSDRFSAERPKGSFSTLEIQRTEQGDSAMYLCASSFQGAQSGYTFGSGTRLTVV.

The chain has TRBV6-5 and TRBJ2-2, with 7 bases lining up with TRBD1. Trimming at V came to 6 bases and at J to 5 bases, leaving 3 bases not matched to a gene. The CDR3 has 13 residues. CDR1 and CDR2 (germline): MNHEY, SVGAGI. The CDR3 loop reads CASRTGWTGELFF. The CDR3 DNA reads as TGTGCCAGCAGGACAGGGTGGACCGGGGAGCTGTTTTTT.

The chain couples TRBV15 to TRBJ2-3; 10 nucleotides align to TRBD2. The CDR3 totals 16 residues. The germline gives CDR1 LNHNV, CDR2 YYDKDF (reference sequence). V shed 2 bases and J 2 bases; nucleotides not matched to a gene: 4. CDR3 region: CATSRRAGGTTDTQYF. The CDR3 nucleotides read TGTGCCACCAGCAGACGAGCGGGAGGGACCACAGATACGCAGTATTTT.

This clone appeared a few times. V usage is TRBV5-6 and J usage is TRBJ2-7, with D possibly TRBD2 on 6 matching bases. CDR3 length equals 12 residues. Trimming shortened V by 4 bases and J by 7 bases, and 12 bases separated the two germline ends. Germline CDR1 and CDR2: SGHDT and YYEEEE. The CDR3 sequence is CASSRTMGEQYF. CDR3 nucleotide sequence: TGTGCCAGCAGCCGGACTATGGGGGAGCAGTACTTC.

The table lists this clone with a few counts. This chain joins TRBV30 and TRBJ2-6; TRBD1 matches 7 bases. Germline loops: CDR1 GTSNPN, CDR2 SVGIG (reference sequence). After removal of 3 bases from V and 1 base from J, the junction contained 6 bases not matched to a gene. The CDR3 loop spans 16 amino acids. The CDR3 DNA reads TGTGCCTGGAGCCCTCCACAGGGGTCTGGGGCCAACGTCCTGACTTTC. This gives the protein CAWSPPQGSGANVLTF.

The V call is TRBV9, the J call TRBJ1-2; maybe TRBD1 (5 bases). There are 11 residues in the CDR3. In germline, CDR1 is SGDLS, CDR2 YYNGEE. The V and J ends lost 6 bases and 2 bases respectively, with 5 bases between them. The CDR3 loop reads CASNRNYGYTF. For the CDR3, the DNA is TGTGCCAGCAACAGGAACTATGGCTACACCTTC. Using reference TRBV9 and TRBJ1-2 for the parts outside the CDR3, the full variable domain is DSGVTQTPKHLITATGQRVTLRCSPRSGDLSVYWYQQSLDQGLQFLIQYYNGEERAKGNILERFSAQQFPDLHSELNLSSLELGDSALYFCASNRNYGYTFGSGTRLTVV.

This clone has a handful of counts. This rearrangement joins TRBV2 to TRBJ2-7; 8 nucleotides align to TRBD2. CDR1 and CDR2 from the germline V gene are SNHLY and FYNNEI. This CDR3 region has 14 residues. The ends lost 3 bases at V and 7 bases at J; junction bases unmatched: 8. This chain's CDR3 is CASSESGGVREQYF. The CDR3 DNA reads TGTGCCAGCAGTGAGTCGGGGGGGGTGAGAGAGCAGTACTTC.

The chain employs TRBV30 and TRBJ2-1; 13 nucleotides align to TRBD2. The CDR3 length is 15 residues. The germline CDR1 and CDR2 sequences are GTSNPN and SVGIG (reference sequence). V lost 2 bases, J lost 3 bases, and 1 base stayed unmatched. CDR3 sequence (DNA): TGTGCCTGGAGTCGGACTAGCGGGAGCTACAATGAGCAGTTCTTC. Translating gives CAWSRTSGSYNEQFF.

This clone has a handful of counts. The CDR3, as DNA: TGTGCCAGCAGCTTAGGCGACCGAGGCGGGCTTGAAAAACTGTTTTTT. Protein product: CASSLGDRGGLEKLFF. The V and J genes are TRBV13 and TRBJ1-4; D gene ambiguous. Germline CDR1 reads PRHDT; CDR2 reads FYEKMQ (reference sequence). The CDR3 has 16 residues. V was shortened by 0 bases and J by 7 bases, with 15 bases between the two germline ends.

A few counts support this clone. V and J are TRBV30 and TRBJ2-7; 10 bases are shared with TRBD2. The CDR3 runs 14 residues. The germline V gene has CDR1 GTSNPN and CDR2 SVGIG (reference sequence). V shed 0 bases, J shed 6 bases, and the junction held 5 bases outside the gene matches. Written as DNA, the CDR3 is TGTGCCTGGAGTGTAACCAGCGGGAGGGCCGAGCAGTACTTC. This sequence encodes CAWSVTSGRAEQYF.

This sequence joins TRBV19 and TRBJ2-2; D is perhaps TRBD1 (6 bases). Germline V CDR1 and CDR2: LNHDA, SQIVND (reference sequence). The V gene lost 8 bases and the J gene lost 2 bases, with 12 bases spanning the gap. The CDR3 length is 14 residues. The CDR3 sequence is CASGVQGNTGELFF. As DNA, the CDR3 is TGTGCCAGTGGAGTACAGGGTAACACCGGGGAGCTGTTTTTT.

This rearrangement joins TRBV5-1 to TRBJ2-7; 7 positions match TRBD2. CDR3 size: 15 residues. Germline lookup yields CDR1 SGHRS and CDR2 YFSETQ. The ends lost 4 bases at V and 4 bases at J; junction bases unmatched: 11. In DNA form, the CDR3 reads TGCGCCAGCAGCCTCGACAGCGGGAAACTTTACGAGCAGTACTTC. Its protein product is CASSLDSGKLYEQYF.

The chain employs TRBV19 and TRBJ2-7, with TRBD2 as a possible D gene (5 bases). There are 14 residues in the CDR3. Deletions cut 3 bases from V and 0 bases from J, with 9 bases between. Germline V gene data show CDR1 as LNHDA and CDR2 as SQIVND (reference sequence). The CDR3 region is CASSMEASSYEQYF. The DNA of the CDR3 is TGTGCCAGTAGTATGGAGGCAAGCTCCTACGAGCAGTACTTC. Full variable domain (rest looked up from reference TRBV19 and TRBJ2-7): DGGITQSPKYLFRKEGQNVTLSCEQNLNHDAMYWYRQDPGQGLRLIYYSQIVNDFQKGDIAEGYSVSREKKESFPLTVTSAQKNPTAFYLCASSMEASSYEQYFGPGTRLTVT.

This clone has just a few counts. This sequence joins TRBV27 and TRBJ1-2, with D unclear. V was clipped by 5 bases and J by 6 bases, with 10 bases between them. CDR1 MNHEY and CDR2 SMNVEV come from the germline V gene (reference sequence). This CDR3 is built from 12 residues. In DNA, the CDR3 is TGTGCCAGCAGTGGCAGGAACAATGGCTACACCTTC. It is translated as CASSGRNNGYTF.

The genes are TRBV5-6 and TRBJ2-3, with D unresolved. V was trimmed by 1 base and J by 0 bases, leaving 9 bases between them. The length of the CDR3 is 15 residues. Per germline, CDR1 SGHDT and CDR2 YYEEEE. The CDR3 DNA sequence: TGTGCCAGCAGCTTGTCTAAAACTAGCACAGATACGCAGTATTTT. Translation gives CASSLSKTSTDTQYF. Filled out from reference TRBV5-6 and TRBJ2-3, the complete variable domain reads DAGVTQSPTHLIKTRGQQVTLRCSPKSGHDTVSWYQQALGQGPQFIFQYYEEEERQRGNFPDRFSGHQFPNYSSELNVNALLLGDSALYLCASSLSKTSTDTQYFGPGTRLTVL.

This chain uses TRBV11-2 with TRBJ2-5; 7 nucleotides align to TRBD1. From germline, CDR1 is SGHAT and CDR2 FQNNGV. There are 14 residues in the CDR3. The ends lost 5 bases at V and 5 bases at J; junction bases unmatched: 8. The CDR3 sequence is CASSVNRGAETQYF. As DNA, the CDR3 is TGTGCCAGCAGCGTAAACAGGGGCGCGGAGACCCAGTACTTC.

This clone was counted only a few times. The CDR3 protein is CASSEVSYYGYTF. The CDR3 DNA sequence: TGTGCCAGCAGTGAAGTCAGTTACTATGGCTACACCTTC. The chain links TRBV2 to TRBJ1-2, with no clear D. Germline CDR1 is SNHLY and CDR2 is FYNNEI. The CDR3 covers 13 residues. The germline V and J ends were trimmed by 1 base and 3 bases, with 6 bases remaining between them.

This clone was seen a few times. CDR3: CASSPPSGNEQFF. CDR3 DNA sequence: TGTGCCAGCAGCCCGCCTAGCGGGAATGAGCAGTTCTTC. The V call is TRBV7-9, the J call TRBJ2-1, with 8 bases identical to TRBD2. Germline loops: CDR1 SEHNR, CDR2 FQNEAQ (reference sequence). The J segment lost 7 bases and the V segment lost 5 bases, leaving 4 bases of the junction unmatched. The CDR3 length is 13 residues.